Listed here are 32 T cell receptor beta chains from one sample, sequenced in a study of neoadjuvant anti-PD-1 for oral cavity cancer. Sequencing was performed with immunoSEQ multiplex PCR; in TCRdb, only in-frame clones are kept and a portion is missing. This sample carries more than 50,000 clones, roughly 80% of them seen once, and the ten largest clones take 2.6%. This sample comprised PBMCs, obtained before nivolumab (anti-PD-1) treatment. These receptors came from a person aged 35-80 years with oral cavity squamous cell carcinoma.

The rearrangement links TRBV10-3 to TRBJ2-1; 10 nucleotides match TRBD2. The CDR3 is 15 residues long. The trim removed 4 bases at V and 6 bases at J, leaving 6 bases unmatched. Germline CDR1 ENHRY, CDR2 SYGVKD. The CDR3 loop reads CAISGLTSGINEQFF. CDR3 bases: TGTGCCATCAGTGGGTTAACTAGCGGGATCAATGAGCAGTTCTTC.

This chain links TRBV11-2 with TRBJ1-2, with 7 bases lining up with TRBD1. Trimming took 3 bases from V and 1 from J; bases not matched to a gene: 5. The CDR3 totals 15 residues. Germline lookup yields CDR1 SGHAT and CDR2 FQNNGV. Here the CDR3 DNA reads TGTGCCAGCAGCTTCAGGGGGGGAAGTAACTATGGCTACACCTTC. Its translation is CASSFRGGSNYGYTF.

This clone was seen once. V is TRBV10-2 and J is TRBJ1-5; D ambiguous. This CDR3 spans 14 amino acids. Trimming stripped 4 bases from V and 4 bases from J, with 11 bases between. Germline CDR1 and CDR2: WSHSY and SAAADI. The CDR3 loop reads CASSVSATNQPQHF. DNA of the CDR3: TGCGCCAGCAGTGTTTCGGCGACGAATCAGCCCCAGCATTTT.

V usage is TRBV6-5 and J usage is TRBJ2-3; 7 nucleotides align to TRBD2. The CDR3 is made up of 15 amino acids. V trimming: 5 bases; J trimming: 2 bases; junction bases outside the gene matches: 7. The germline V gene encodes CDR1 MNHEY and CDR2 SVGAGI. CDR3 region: CASSLLAAHTDTQYF. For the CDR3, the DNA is TGTGCCAGCAGTCTCCTAGCGGCCCACACAGATACGCAGTATTTT.

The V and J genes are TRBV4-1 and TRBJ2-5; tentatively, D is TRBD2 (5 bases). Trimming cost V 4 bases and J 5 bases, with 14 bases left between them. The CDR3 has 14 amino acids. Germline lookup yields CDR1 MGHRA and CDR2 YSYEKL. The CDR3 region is CASSLGLIQETQYF. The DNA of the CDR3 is TGCGCCAGCAGCCTAGGACTGATTCAGGAGACCCAGTACTTC.

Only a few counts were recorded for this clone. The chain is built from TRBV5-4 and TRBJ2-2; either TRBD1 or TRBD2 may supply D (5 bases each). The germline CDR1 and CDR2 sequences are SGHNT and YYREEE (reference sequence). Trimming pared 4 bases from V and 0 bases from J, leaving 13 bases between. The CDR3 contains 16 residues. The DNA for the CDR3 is TGTGCCAGCAGCCCAATCGGGACGGCGAACACCGGGGAGCTGTTTTTT. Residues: CASSPIGTANTGELFF.

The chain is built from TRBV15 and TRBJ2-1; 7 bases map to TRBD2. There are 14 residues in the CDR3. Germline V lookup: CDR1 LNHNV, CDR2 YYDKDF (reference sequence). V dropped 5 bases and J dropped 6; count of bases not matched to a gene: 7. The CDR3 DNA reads TGTGCCACCAGCCCTTGGGACTACCGCAATGAGCAGTTCTTC. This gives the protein CATSPWDYRNEQFF. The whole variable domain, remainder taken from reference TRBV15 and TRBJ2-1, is DAMVIQNPRYQVTQFGKPVTLSCSQTLNHNVMYWYQQKSSQAPKLLFHYYDKDFNNEADTPDNFQSRRPNTSFCFLDIRSPGLGDTAMYLCATSPWDYRNEQFFGPGTRLTVL.

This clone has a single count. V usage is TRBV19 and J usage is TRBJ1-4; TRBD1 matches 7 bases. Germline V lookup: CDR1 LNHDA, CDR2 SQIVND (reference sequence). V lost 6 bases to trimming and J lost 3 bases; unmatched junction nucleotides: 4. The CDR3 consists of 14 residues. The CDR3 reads CASRATGANEKLFF. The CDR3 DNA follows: TGTGCCAGTAGGGCAACAGGGGCTAATGAAAAACTGTTTTTT.

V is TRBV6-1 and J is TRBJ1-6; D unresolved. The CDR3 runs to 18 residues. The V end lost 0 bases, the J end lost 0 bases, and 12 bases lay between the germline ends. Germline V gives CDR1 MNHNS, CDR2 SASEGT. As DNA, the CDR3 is TGTGCCAGCAGTGAAGCGCGGTGGACCTCCTCCTATAATTCACCCCTCCACTTT. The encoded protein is CASSEARWTSSYNSPLHF.

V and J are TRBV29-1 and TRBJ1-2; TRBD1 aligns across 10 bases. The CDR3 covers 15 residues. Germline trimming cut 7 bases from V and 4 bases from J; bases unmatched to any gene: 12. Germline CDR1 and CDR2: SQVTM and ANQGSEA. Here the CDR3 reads CSATPWDRGAYGYTF. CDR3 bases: TGCAGCGCAACACCTTGGGACAGGGGAGCCTATGGCTACACCTTC.

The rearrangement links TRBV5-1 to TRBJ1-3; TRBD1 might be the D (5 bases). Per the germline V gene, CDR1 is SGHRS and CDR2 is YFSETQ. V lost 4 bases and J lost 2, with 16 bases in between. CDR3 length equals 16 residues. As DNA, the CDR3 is TGCGCCAGCAGCCCGAGGGGTGATTGGGCTGGAAACACCATATATTTT. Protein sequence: CASSPRGDWAGNTIYF. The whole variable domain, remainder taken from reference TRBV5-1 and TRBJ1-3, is KAGVTQTPRYLIKTRGQQVTLSCSPISGHRSVSWYQQTPGQGLQFLFEYFSETQRNKGNFPGRFSGRQFSNSRSEMNVSTLELGDSALYLCASSPRGDWAGNTIYFGEGSWLTVV.

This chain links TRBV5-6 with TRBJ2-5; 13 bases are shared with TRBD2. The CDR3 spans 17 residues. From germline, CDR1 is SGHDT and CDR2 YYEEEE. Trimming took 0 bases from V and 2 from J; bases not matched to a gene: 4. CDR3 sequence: CASSLDATSGGQETQYF. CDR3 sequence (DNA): TGTGCCAGCAGCTTGGATGCGACTAGCGGGGGGCAAGAGACCCAGTACTTC.

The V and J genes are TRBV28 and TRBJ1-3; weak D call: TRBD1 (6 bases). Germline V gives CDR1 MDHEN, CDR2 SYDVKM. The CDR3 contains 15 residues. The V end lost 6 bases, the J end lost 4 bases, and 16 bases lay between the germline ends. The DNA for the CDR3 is TGTGCCAGCAGCTGGGACGGGACACTCGGAAACACCATATATTTT. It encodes CASSWDGTLGNTIYF.

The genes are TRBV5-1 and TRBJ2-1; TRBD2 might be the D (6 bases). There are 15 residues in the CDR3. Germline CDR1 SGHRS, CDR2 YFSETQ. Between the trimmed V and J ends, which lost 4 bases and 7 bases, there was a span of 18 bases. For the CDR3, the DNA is TGCGCCAGCAGCCGGGAGCCCGGAAGGTATAATGAGCAGTTCTTC. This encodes CASSREPGRYNEQFF.

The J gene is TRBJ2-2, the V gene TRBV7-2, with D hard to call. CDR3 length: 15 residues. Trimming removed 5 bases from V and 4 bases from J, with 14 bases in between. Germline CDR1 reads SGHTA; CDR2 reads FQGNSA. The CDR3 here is CASSPSPLSTGELFF. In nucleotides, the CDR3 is TGTGCCAGCAGCCCAAGCCCCTTGAGCACCGGGGAGCTGTTTTTT.

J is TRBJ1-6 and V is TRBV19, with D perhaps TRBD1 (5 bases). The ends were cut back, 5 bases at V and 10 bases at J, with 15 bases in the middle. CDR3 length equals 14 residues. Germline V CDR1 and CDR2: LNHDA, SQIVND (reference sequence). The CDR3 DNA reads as TGTGCCAGTAGTCGGGACGGCCGAGGCTCACCCCTCCACTTT. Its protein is CASSRDGRGSPLHF.

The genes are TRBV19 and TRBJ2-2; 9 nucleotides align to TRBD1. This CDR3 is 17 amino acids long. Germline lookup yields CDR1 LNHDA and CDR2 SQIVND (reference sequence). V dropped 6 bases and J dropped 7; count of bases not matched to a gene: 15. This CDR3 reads CASSRTPPGQGYGELFF. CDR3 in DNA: TGTGCCAGTAGCCGGACCCCCCCGGGACAGGGATACGGGGAGCTGTTTTTT.

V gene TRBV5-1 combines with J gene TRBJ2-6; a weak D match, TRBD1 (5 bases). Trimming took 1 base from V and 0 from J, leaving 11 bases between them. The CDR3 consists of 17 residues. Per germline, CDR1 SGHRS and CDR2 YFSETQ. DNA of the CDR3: TGCGCCAGCAGCTTGAGGCAGGGAAACTCTGGGGCCAACGTCCTGACTTTC. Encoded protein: CASSLRQGNSGANVLTF. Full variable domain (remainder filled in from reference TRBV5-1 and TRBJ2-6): KAGVTQTPRYLIKTRGQQVTLSCSPISGHRSVSWYQQTPGQGLQFLFEYFSETQRNKGNFPGRFSGRQFSNSRSEMNVSTLELGDSALYLCASSLRQGNSGANVLTFGAGSRLTVL.

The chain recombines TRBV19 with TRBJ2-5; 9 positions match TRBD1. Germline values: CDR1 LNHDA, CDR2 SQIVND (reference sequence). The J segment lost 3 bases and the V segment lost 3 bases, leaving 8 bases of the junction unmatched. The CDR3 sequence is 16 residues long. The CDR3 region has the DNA TGTGCCAGTAGTATCCGGACAGGGGAAGTTAAAGAGACCCAGTACTTC. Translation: CASSIRTGEVKETQYF.

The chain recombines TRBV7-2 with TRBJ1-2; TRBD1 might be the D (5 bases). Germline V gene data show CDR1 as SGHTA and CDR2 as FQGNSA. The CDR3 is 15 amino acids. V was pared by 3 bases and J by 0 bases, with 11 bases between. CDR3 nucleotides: TGTGCCAGCAGCTTCGGGACGGACTCTAACTATGGCTACACCTTC. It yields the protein CASSFGTDSNYGYTF.

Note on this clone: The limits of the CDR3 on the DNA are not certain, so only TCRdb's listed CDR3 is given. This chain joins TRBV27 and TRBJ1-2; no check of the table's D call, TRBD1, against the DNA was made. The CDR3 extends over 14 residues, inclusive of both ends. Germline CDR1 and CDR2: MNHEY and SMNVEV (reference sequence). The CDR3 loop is CASSSSDRVYGYTF.

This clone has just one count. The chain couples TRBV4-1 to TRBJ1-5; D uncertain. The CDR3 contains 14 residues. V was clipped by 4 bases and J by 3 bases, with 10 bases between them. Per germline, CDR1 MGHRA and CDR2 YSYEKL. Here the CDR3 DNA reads TGCGCCAGCAGCCCTTGGGGTATCAATCAGCCCCAGCATTTT. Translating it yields CASSPWGINQPQHF.

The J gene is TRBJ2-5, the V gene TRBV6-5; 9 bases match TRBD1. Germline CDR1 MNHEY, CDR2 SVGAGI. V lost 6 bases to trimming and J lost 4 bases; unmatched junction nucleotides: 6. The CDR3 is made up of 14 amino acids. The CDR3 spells CASSRQGVGETQYF. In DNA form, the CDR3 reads TGTGCCAGCAGCCGACAGGGGGTCGGAGAGACCCAGTACTTC.

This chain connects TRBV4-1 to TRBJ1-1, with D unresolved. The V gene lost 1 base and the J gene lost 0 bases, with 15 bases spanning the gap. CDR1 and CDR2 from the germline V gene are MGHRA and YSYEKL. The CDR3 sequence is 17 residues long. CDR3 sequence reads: CASSQVYGAAMNTEAFF. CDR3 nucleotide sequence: TGCGCCAGCAGCCAAGTCTACGGTGCCGCAATGAACACTGAAGCTTTCTTT.

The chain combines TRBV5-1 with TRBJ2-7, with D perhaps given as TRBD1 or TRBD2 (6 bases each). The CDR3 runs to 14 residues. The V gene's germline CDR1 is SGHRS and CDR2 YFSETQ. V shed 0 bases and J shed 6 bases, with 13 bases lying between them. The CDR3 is CASSLVGGLGEQYF. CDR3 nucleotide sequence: TGCGCCAGCAGCTTGGTTGGGGGGCTGGGCGAGCAGTACTTC.

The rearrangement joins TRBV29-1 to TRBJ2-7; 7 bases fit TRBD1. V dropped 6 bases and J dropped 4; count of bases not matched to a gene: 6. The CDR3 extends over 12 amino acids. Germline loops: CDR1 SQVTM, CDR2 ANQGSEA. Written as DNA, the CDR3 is TGCAGCGTGGTCCGGGACAGATACGAGCAGTACTTC. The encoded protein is CSVVRDRYEQYF.

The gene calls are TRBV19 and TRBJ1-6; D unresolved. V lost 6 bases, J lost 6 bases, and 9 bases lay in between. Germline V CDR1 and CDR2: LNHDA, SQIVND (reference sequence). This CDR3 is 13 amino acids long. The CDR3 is CASSRQVNSPLHF. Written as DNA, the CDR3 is TGTGCCAGTAGCCGCCAGGTTAATTCACCCCTCCACTTT.

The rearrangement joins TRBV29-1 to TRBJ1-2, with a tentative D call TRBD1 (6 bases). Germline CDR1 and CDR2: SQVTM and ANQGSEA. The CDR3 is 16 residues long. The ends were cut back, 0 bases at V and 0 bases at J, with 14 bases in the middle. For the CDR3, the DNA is TGCAGCGTTGAAGATAAGGGGGGCCGTACTAACTATGGCTACACCTTC. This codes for CSVEDKGGRTNYGYTF.

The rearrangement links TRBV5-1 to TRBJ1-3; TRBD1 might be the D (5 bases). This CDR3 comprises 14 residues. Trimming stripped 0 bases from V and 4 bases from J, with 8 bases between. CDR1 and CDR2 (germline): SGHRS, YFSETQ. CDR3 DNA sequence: TGCGCCAGCAGCTTGGAAGGGACCGGAAACACCATATATTTT. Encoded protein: CASSLEGTGNTIYF.

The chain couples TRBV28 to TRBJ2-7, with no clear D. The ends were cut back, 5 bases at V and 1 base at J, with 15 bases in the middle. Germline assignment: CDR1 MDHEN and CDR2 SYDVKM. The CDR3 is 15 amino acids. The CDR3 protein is CASSGVKTESYEQYF. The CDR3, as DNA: TGTGCCAGCAGTGGGGTTAAGACGGAGTCCTACGAGCAGTACTTC.

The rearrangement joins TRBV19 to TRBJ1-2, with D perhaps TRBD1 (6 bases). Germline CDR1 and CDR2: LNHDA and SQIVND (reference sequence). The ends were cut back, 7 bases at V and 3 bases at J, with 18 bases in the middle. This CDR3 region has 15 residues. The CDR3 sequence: CASTLQGRGDYGYTF. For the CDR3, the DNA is TGTGCCAGTACCCTCCAGGGGAGAGGGGACTATGGCTACACCTTC.

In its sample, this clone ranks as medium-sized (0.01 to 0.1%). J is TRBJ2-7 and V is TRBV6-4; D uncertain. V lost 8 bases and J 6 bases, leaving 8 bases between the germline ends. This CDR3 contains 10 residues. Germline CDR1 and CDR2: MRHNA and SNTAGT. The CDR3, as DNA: TGTGCCAGCCCTAGAGCCGAGCAGTACTTC. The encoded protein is CASPRAEQYF.